Each of the 28 T cell receptor beta chains below was sequenced from the same sample in a study of T cells in localized non-small cell lung cancer. Data came from immunoSEQ multiplex PCR; TCRdb stores just in-frame clones and leaves some out. Among roughly 2,500 clones listed, approximately 30% were seen once. Sequenced here: normal lung tissue next to the tumor, sampled before any cancer treatment. The origin of the receptors is a woman aged 35 to 70 with stage II squamous cell lung carcinoma.

In its sample, this clone is large. The chain links TRBV30 to TRBJ1-1, with 8 bases identical to TRBD1. The CDR3 has 13 residues. V was clipped by 4 bases and J by 5 bases; unmatched bases: 6. In germline, CDR1 is GTSNPN, CDR2 SVGIG (reference sequence). This CDR3 reads CAWTRGRGTEAFF. The CDR3 coding sequence is TGTGCCTGGACCAGGGGGCGGGGAACTGAAGCTTTCTTT.

This clone was counted between two and nine times. The chain recombines TRBV6-8 with TRBJ2-7; TRBD1 aligns across 7 bases. The V gene's germline CDR1 is MNHGY and CDR2 SAAAGT. This CDR3 contains 15 residues. V trimming: 5 bases; J trimming: 3 bases; junction bases outside the gene matches: 10. In DNA, the CDR3 is TGTGCCAGCAGTGATACGATGACAGGGAACTACGAGCAGTACTTC. This gives the protein CASSDTMTGNYEQYF.

This clone has a handful of counts. The V gene is TRBV11-3, the J gene TRBJ1-3; tentative D call: TRBD1 (5 bases). Germline V gives CDR1 SGHNT, CDR2 YENEEA. The V end was cut by 5 bases, the J end by 0 bases, with 14 bases between. CDR3 length: 16 amino acids. CDR3 loop: CASSPPGALSGNTIYF. The CDR3 DNA is TGTGCCAGCAGCCCCCCCGGGGCTCTCTCTGGAAACACCATATATTTT.

The rearrangement uses TRBV29-1 and TRBJ2-1, with 7 bases lining up with TRBD2. J lost 8 bases, V lost 0 bases, and 4 bases had no gene match. CDR1 is SQVTM and CDR2 is ANQGSEA in the germline V gene. This CDR3 comprises 13 residues. The DNA of the CDR3 is TGCAGCGTTGAAGATGCCCGGGGGGATGAGCAGTTCTTC. As protein: CSVEDARGDEQFF.

The V call is TRBV5-1, the J call TRBJ1-3; D is unclear. V shed 0 bases and J shed 2 bases, with 12 bases lying between them. CDR1 and CDR2 from the germline V gene are SGHRS and YFSETQ. The CDR3 has 16 residues. Written as DNA, the CDR3 is TGCGCCAGCAGCTTGGGACCAGAAAGAGCTGGAAACACCATATATTTT. Protein product: CASSLGPERAGNTIYF.

This clone was seen a handful of times. The chain has TRBV27 and TRBJ2-7; TRBD2 aligns across 9 bases. The CDR3 is 16 residues long. V dropped 1 base and J dropped 0; count of bases not matched to a gene: 4. The germline V gene encodes CDR1 MNHEY and CDR2 SMNVEV (reference sequence). In DNA form, the CDR3 reads TGTGCCAGCAGTTTATTATCTAGCGGGACCTCCTACGAGCAGTACTTC. It is translated as CASSLLSSGTSYEQYF.

The chain carries TRBV6-8 and TRBJ2-1, with TRBD1 identical over 9 bases. J gave up 8 bases and V 9 bases, and 5 bases lay outside the gene matches. Germline V gene sequence: CDR1 MNHGY, CDR2 SAAAGT. CDR3 length: 12 amino acids. The CDR3 reads CASRDRVDEQFF. In DNA, the CDR3 is TGTGCCAGTCGGGACAGGGTTGATGAGCAGTTCTTC.

This clone was observed a few times. This rearrangement joins TRBV11-3 to TRBJ2-7, with D unclear. This CDR3 is 14 amino acids long. Germline V lookup: CDR1 SGHNT, CDR2 YENEEA. Trimming left V 5 bases short and J 5 bases short, with 16 bases between. CDR3 in amino acids: CASSKRTIRNEQYF. CDR3 coding DNA: TGTGCCAGCAGCAAACGGACGATCCGTAACGAGCAGTACTTC.

This clone was seen a handful of times. The J gene is TRBJ1-2, the V gene TRBV5-1; TRBD1 matches 11 bases. The CDR3 is made up of 15 amino acids. After removal of 3 bases from V and 8 bases from J, the junction contained 9 bases not matched to a gene. The V gene's germline CDR1 is SGHRS and CDR2 YFSETQ. The CDR3 DNA is TGCGCCAGCAGCTCGGACCCCGGGACAGGGGGAGGCTACACCTTC. Its translation is CASSSDPGTGGGYTF.

V usage is TRBV28 and J usage is TRBJ2-3; a weak D match, TRBD2 (5 bases). V was pared by 5 bases and J by 11 bases, with 20 bases between. Germline V gene lookup returns CDR1 MDHEN and CDR2 SYDVKM. The CDR3 spans 14 residues. The CDR3 spells CASSDGGDPRGQYF. CDR3 coding DNA: TGTGCCAGCAGTGATGGTGGTGACCCACGGGGGCAGTATTTT.

This sequence joins TRBV30 and TRBJ2-2, with D hard to call. Trimming left V 3 bases short and J 1 base short, with 15 bases between. CDR1 GTSNPN and CDR2 SVGIG come from the germline V gene (reference sequence). This CDR3 is built from 16 residues. This CDR3 is CAWSPLPVGNTGELFF. The CDR3 DNA sequence: TGTGCCTGGAGCCCTCTACCTGTCGGGAACACCGGGGAGCTGTTTTTT.

This rearrangement joins TRBV6-8 to TRBJ1-5, with 10 bases that match TRBD1. The germline V gene has CDR1 MNHGY and CDR2 SAAAGT. Germline trimming cut 6 bases from V and 2 bases from J; bases unmatched to any gene: 1. The CDR3 spans 14 residues. DNA of the CDR3: TGTGCCAGCAGGGGGACAGGGGGCAATCAGCCCCAGCATTTT. Translating gives CASRGTGGNQPQHF.

The chain combines TRBV28 with TRBJ1-1, with D unclear. Per germline, CDR1 MDHEN and CDR2 SYDVKM. V was clipped by 5 bases and J by 0 bases, with 16 bases between them. This CDR3 is built from 16 residues. In DNA, the CDR3 is TGTGCCAGCAGTGGCCTGGATCTTATCATGAACACTGAAGCTTTCTTT. Amino acids: CASSGLDLIMNTEAFF.

The sample holds a few counts of this clone. The chain is built from TRBV11-3 and TRBJ2-3; 9 positions match TRBD1. Germline V gives CDR1 SGHNT, CDR2 YENEEA. The length of the CDR3 is 15 residues. V gave up 5 bases and J gave up 3 bases; unmatched junction bases: 6. CDR3 loop: CASSLRGQGTDTQYF. CDR3 bases: TGTGCCAGCAGCCTCCGGGGACAGGGTACAGATACGCAGTATTTT.

This clone was detected only a few times. J is TRBJ2-1 and V is TRBV28; TRBD1 might be the D (6 bases). The germline V gene encodes CDR1 MDHEN and CDR2 SYDVKM. The CDR3 covers 16 residues. V lost 6 bases to trimming and J lost 2 bases, with 17 bases between them. This CDR3 is CASRPGRGQTYNEQFF. In DNA, the CDR3 is TGTGCCAGCAGGCCTGGCAGAGGACAGACCTACAATGAGCAGTTCTTC.

CDR3 coding DNA: TGTGCCAGCTCCCCGGGTCCATACTCTGGAAACACCATATATTTT. Protein sequence: CASSPGPYSGNTIYF. V usage is TRBV18 and J usage is TRBJ1-3; D uncertain. CDR3 size: 15 residues. Trimming stripped 6 bases from V and 0 bases from J, with 12 bases between. Germline assignment: CDR1 KGHSH and CDR2 LQKENI.

This clone appeared a few times. J is TRBJ2-2 and V is TRBV28; D gene uncertain. Trimming took 7 bases from V and 2 from J, leaving 14 bases between them. The germline V gene has CDR1 MDHEN and CDR2 SYDVKM. The CDR3 is 15 residues long. CDR3: CASTKAPLNTGELFF. In DNA form, the CDR3 reads TGTGCCAGCACCAAAGCCCCCCTTAACACCGGGGAGCTGTTTTTT.

A few counts support this clone. The V call is TRBV6-8, the J call TRBJ1-5, with a weak D call TRBD1 (5 bases). The germline gives CDR1 MNHGY, CDR2 SAAAGT. V lost 6 bases to trimming and J lost 5 bases, with 14 bases between them. This CDR3 is 14 amino acids long. The CDR3 is CASSGSQGYQPQHF. DNA for the CDR3: TGTGCCAGCAGCGGAAGTCAGGGTTATCAGCCCCAGCATTTT.

This clone was observed a few times. J is TRBJ1-1 and V is TRBV11-3; TRBD1 might be the D (5 bases). V dropped 8 bases and J dropped 11 bases, with 27 bases sitting between them. The CDR3 totals 15 residues. Germline V CDR1 and CDR2: SGHNT, YENEEA. This CDR3 is CASSRGVGPLNLAFF. As DNA, the CDR3 is TGTGCCAGCTCACGCGGGGTGGGACCGCTGAACTTGGCTTTCTTT.

The gene calls are TRBV19 and TRBJ2-2, with 12 nucleotides matching TRBD2. CDR3 length: 18 residues. Germline lookup yields CDR1 LNHDA and CDR2 SQIVND (reference sequence). The junction had 7 bases not matched to a gene; V was cut back by 3 bases and J by 2 bases. The CDR3: CASSIRLAGETNTGELFF. For the CDR3, the DNA is TGTGCCAGTAGTATCCGACTAGCGGGAGAAACAAACACCGGGGAGCTGTTTTTT.

This clone was counted a single time. The chain combines TRBV5-1 with TRBJ1-1; a weak D match, TRBD1 (5 bases). The V gene's germline CDR1 is SGHRS and CDR2 YFSETQ. The CDR3 is made up of 15 amino acids. Between the trimmed V and J ends, which lost 4 bases and 2 bases, there was a span of 15 bases. Here the CDR3 reads CASSPPGRTNTEAFF. CDR3 nucleotides: TGCGCCAGCAGCCCACCTGGGAGGACAAACACTGAAGCTTTCTTT.

The sample holds a few counts of this clone. The chain has TRBV28 and TRBJ1-4, with 7 bases that match TRBD1. CDR1 and CDR2 from the germline V gene are MDHEN and SYDVKM. Trimming at V came to 4 bases and at J to 0 bases, leaving 5 bases not matched to a gene. This CDR3 contains 16 residues. The CDR3 nucleotides read TGTGCCAGCAGTTCCCAGGGGGGAGCAACTAATGAAAAACTGTTTTTT. Translation gives CASSSQGGATNEKLFF. The variable domain in full, with the rest retrieved from reference TRBV28 and TRBJ1-4, is DVKVTQSSRYLVKRTGEKVFLECVQDMDHENMFWYRQDPGLGLRLIYFSYDVKMKEKGDIPEGYSVSREKKERFSLILESASTNQTSMYLCASSSQGGATNEKLFFGSGTQLSVL.

A few counts support this clone. In nucleotides, the CDR3 is TGTGCCAGCACCCGGGGGTCGGTGGCTGAAGCTTTCTTT. This translates into CASTRGSVAEAFF. The J gene is TRBJ1-1, the V gene TRBV7-2; weak D call: TRBD1 (5 bases). This CDR3 is 13 amino acids long. V was trimmed by 7 bases and J by 6 bases, leaving 15 bases between them. CDR1 and CDR2 from the germline V gene are SGHTA and FQGNSA. Full variable domain (missing parts from reference TRBV7-2 and TRBJ1-1): GAGVSQSPSNKVTEKGKDVELRCDPISGHTALYWYRQSLGQGLEFLIYFQGNSAPDKSGLPSDRFSAERTGGSVSTLTIQRTQQEDSAVYLCASTRGSVAEAFFGQGTRLTVV.

This clone was seen only a few times. The CDR3 nucleotides are TGTGCCAGCCGCGGGACTGCCAAAAACATTCAGTACTTC. It yields the protein CASRGTAKNIQYF. The chain uses TRBV10-3 and TRBJ2-4, with D possibly being TRBD2 (6 bases). CDR1 and CDR2 from the germline V gene are ENHRY and SYGVKD. Deletions cut 10 bases from V and 1 base from J, with 11 bases between. The CDR3 totals 13 residues.

The chain combines TRBV28 with TRBJ2-7; 7 bases align to TRBD2. Germline V CDR1 and CDR2: MDHEN, SYDVKM. CDR3 length equals 16 residues. V was clipped by 5 bases and J by 3 bases; unmatched bases: 13. CDR3 protein: CASSPRAGRVGYEQYF. CDR3 in DNA: TGTGCCAGCAGTCCAAGGGCAGGGAGGGTTGGCTACGAGCAGTACTTC.

This clone was picked up a small number of times. CDR3 coding DNA: TGTGCCAGCAGTGAATATTTGGGCGGAGACAGCAACTATGGCTACACCTTC. This encodes CASSEYLGGDSNYGYTF. The chain uses TRBV25-1 and TRBJ1-2; D possibly corresponds to TRBD1 (5 bases). The CDR3 has 17 residues. V was trimmed by 0 bases and J by 2 bases, leaving 16 bases between them. Germline V gene lookup returns CDR1 MGHDK and CDR2 SYGVNS.

This clone showed up just a few times. V usage is TRBV6-8 and J usage is TRBJ1-5; TRBD1 is a possible D gene (5 bases). Trimming took off 6 bases at V and 0 bases at J, with 6 bases between the two ends. The CDR3 contains 13 residues. Germline loops: CDR1 MNHGY, CDR2 SAAAGT. CDR3 in DNA: TGTGCCAGCAGGGGGCTTAGCAATCAGCCCCAGCATTTT. It translates to CASRGLSNQPQHF.

V is TRBV25-1 and J is TRBJ2-7; 12 bases agree with TRBD1. V dropped 4 bases and J dropped 9; count of bases not matched to a gene: 4. Germline CDR1 MGHDK, CDR2 SYGVNS. This CDR3 has 13 amino acids. For the CDR3, the DNA is TGTGCCAGCAGTGGGGACAGGGGGCCGCGGCAGTACTTC. This sequence encodes CASSGDRGPRQYF.